This T cell receptor (beta chain) was found in a study of cytomegalovirus exposure and HLA in healthy donors. General study results and limits: In a later analysis, the majority of CMV-associated beta chains seemingly showed HLA restriction.

Trimming took 1 base from V and 1 from J, leaving 8 bases between them. The germline gives CDR1 LNHNV, CDR2 YYDKDF (reference sequence). The CDR3 is 14 amino acids. The PCR contained 60 Vbeta and 13 Jbeta primers. Measured with immunoSEQ multiplex PCR; TCRdb has only the in-frame clones, and not every one. Counted here are around 200,000 clones, approximately 85% occurring once; the ten biggest clones make up 2.5% to 3.5%. A remark on this clone: What it binds is not known.

The chain is built from TRBV15 and TRBJ2-7, with D tentatively TRBD1 (5 bases). Sequenced: PBMCs. This TCR derives from a woman aged 40 to 50 in good health and CMV-seronegative. CDR3 DNA: TGTGCCACCAGCAGAGGGGGCGGATCCTACGAGCAGTACTTC. It specifies CATSRGGGSYEQYF. Drawing the rest from reference TRBV15 and TRBJ2-7, the complete variable domain is DAMVIQNPRYQVTQFGKPVTLSCSQTLNHNVMYWYQQKSSQAPKLLFHYYDKDFNNEADTPDNFQSRRPNTSFCFLDIRSPGLGDTAMYLCATSRGGGSYEQYFGPGTRLTVT.